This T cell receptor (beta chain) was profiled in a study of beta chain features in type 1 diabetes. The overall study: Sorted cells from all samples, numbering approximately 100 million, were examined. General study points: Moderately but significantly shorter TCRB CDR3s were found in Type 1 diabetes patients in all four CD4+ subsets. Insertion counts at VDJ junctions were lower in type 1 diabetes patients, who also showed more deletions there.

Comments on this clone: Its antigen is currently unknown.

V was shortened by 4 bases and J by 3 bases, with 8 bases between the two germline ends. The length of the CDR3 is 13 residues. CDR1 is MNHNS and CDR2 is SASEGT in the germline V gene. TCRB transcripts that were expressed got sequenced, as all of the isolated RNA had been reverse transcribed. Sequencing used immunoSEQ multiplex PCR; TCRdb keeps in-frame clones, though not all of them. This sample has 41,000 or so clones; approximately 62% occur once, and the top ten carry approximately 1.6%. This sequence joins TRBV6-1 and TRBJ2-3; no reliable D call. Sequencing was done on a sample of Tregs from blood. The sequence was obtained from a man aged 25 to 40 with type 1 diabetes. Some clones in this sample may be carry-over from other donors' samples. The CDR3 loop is CASSVVLTDTQYF. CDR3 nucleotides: TGTGCCAGCAGTGTAGTCCTTACAGATACGCAGTATTTT.